This T cell receptor (beta chain) was profiled in a study of blood T cells in healthy people across ages (dated by TCRdb to about 2015). Some background on the complete study: Template switching captured roughly one uniquely barcoded TCR beta cDNA molecule per two T cells in model experiments. To avoid experimental bias, donors of different ages were distributed randomly across sequencing lanes. For two donors (one aged 18 to 30 and one aged 80 or older), the study analyzed two additional independent replicas of 1 million unique cDNA reads from the same blood draw. Four age groups were formed from the donors: young (average approximately 15 years), middle-aged (approximately 41), aged (about 62) and long-lived (around 80). To track age-related changes in TCR beta repertoire diversity, the study relied on deep sequencing normalized with unique cDNA molecular identifiers.

A note on this clonotype: Its antigen specificity is not known. Base qualities are not recorded, but no much larger clone differs from it by a single base.

Study-wide conclusions, independent of this receptor: A strong correlation was found between observed TCR beta diversity and the percentage of naive T cells measured by flow cytometry. As age increased, observed TCR beta diversity per million T cells dropped in a roughly linear way, and a significant reduction was already evident by age 40. Estimates of total diversity based on one million sequenced T cells were considered lower bounds and underestimates. Bulk unsorted PBMC profiling prevented conclusive comparison of naive and antigen-experienced compartments. Because the CMV infection status of the donors was unknown, age-related changes in expanded clonotypes may potentially have been confounded. Compared with the aged group, the long-lived group had more naive CD4+ T cells, fewer expanded clones and increased TCR diversity, a pattern suggesting age selection.

Library prep was done by 5' RACE. Sequenced on an Illumina HiSeq 2500. A second PCR of roughly 6 to 11 cycles was run with a J-beta primer mix and a sample-barcoded 5' primer. A template-switch 5' adaptor carrying 12 random nucleotides introduced a unique molecular identifier onto each TCR beta cDNA molecule. Each sample yielded at least 2.5 million CDR3-containing paired-end reads. First-strand cDNA synthesis was performed from all RNA using the Mint cDNA synthesis kit, with priming by a TRBC-specific oligonucleotide. After uracil-DNA glycosylase treatment, a first 18-cycle PCR used universal primers M1SS and BC2_uni_R on all cDNA. The authors' pipeline ran thus. Normalization of each sample was performed by random selection of 1 million high-quality reads, each carrying a distinct molecular identifier. Reads with shared molecular identifiers were discarded instead of being binned into consensus sequences. MiTCR, run with a Q25 quality threshold and the strictest error-elimination algorithm, handled CDR3 identification, clonotype clustering and error correction. Lower-bound total TCR beta diversity was estimated with a nonparametric unseen species model using Euler transformation. TCRdb reprocessed the public reads (quality trimming at Q25 with fastp, clone calling with MiXCR) and kept in-frame beta chains. When rows share a CDR3 protein, they turn into one entry using the most common DNA and genes. The V and J calls shown here were made by TCRdb, not taken from the authors' results. The sample profile shows roughly 1.5 million distinct CDR3 sequences; around 40% of them were found once. The ten largest clones represent 4% of the sample.

CDR1 is given as SQVTM and CDR2 as ANQGSEA, both from the germline V gene. Taken from cysteine to phenylalanine, the CDR3 has 12 residues. The entry retains the CDR3 DNA only, 36 bases that are in frame from base 1. The trim is 8 bases for V and 4 bases for J, with a gap of 14 bases between the germline ends. Donors were roughly 40 systemically healthy Caucasian individuals from Russia aged about 6 to 100 years. Approximately 10 milliliters of peripheral blood were collected from each donor into EDTA-treated Vacutainer tubes. PBMCs were isolated by Ficoll-Paque density-gradient centrifugation, with at least 6 million obtained per sample. Trizol reagent was used to extract total RNA from the PBMCs, yielding at least 5.5 micrograms per sample. For every donor, flow cytometry on a PBMC aliquot measured the percentage of naive CD45RAhigh/CD27high T cells.

Rearrangement joined TRBV29-1 to TRBJ2-5; the D gene assignment is ambiguous. Sequenced: blood. The sequence was obtained from a woman aged 18-29 years in good health. CDR3 sequence: CSPVPAGETQYF. The DNA is TGCAGCCCCGTCCCGGCTGGAGAGACCCAGTACTTC.